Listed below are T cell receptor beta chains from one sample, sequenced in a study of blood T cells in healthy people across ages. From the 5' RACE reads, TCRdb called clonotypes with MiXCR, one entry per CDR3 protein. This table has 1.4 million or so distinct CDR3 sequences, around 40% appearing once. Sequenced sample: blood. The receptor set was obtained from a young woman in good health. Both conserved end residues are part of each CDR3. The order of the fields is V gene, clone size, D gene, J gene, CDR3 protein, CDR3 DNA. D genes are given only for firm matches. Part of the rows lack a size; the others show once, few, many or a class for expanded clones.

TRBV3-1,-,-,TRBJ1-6,CASSQVKTSSYNSPLHF,TGTGCCAGCAGCCAAGTTAAGACGAGCTCCTATAATTCACCCCTCCACTTT
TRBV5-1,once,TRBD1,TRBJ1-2,CASSLGTAPNYGYTF,TGCGCCAGCAGCCTCGGGACAGCCCCTAACTATGGCTACACCTTC
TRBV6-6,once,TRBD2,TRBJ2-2,CASSPTTGGPPGELFF,TGTGCCAGCAGTCCAACGACGGGAGGGCCACCCGGGGAGCTGTTTTTT
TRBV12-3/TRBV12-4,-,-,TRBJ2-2,CASSFGNPTGELFF,TGTGCCAGCAGTTTTGGTAATCCAACCGGGGAGCTGTTTTTT
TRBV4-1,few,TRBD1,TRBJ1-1,CASSEGQGATEAFF,TGCGCCAGCAGCGAAGGACAGGGGGCCACTGAAGCTTTCTTT
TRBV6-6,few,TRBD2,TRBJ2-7,CASSSGLAGANYEQYF,TGTGCCAGCAGTTCCGGACTAGCGGGGGCCAACTACGAGCAGTACTTC
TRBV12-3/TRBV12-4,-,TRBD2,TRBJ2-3,CASTPAGGLGTDTQYF,TGTGCCAGCACTCCCGCCGGGGGGTTGGGGACAGATACGCAGTATTTT
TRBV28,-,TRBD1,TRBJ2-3,CASSWRTGRPSSTDTQYF,TGTGCCAGCAGTTGGCGGACAGGGCGGCCATCTAGCACAGATACGCAGTATTTT
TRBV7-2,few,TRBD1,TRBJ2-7,CASSLVGTANNEQYF,TGTGCCAGCAGCTTAGTAGGGACAGCGAACAATGAGCAGTACTTC
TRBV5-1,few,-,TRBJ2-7,CASSLSGPGVSEQYF,TGCGCCAGCAGCTTGTCGGGGCCAGGGGTCTCCGAGCAGTACTTC
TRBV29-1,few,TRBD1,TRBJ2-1,CSVASGQGRYEQFF,TGCAGCGTTGCCTCCGGACAGGGGAGGTATGAGCAGTTCTTC
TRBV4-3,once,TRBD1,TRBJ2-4,CASSRAWGQGNIQYF,TGCGCCAGCAGCCGCGCCTGGGGACAGGGGAACATTCAGTACTTC
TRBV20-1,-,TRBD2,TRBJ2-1,CSGPSPAGGLRQSNEQFF,TGCAGTGGCCCTTCGCCAGCGGGGGGCCTGAGGCAGTCCAATGAGCAGTTCTTC
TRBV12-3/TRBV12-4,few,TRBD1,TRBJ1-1,CASSYSDRGNTEAFF,TGTGCCAGCAGTTATTCCGACAGGGGGAACACTGAAGCTTTCTTT
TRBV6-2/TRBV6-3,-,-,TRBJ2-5,CASSYSMGRSPYF,TGTGCCAGCAGTTACTCGATGGGCCGGTCACCGTACTTC
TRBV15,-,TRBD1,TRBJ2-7,CATSRVDRGYEQYF,TGTGCCACCAGCAGAGTAGACAGGGGCTACGAGCAGTACTTC
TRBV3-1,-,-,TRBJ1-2,CASSPRGRQRGEGYTF,TGTGCCAGCAGCCCAAGGGGGAGACAACGCGGGGAGGGCTACACCTTC
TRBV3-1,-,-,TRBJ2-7,CASSQDLAREQYF,TGTGCCAGCAGCCAAGATTTAGCGCGCGAGCAGTACTTC
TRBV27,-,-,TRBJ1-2,CASSLQGTSGYTF,TGTGCCAGCAGTTTGCAAGGGACGAGTGGCTACACCTTC
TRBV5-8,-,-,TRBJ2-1,CASSLPFNEQFF,TGTGCCAGCAGCCTCCCCTTCAATGAGCAGTTCTTC
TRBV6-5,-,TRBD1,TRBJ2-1,CASRWLTGAEFF,TGTGCCAGCAGGTGGCTGACAGGGGCGGAGTTCTTC
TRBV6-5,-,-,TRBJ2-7,CASRQGVTGYEQYF,TGTGCCAGCAGGCAAGGGGTGACAGGATACGAGCAGTACTTC
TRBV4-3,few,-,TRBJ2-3,CASSQEGIDSTDTQYF,TGCGCCAGCAGCCAAGAGGGGATAGATAGCACAGATACGCAGTATTTT
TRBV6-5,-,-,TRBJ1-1,CASSYSRGVTSEAFF,TGTGCCAGCAGTTACTCTAGGGGCGTAACATCTGAAGCTTTCTTT
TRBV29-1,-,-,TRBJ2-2,CSVANTGELFF,TGCAGCGTAGCGAACACCGGGGAGCTGTTTTTT
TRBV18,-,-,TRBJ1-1,CASSPRTVSMNTEAFF,TGTGCCAGCTCACCACGGACAGTTTCCATGAACACTGAAGCTTTCTTT
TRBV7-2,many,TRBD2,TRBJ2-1,CASSFGGDNEQFF,TGTGCCAGCAGCTTCGGGGGGGACAATGAGCAGTTCTTC
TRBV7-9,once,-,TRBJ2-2,CASSPLAGTGKTGELFF,TGTGCCAGCAGCCCCCTAGCCGGGACGGGAAAAACCGGGGAGCTGTTTTTT
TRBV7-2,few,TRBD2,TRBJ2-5,CASSLDTGLEQYF,TGTGCCAGCAGCTTAGATACGGGACTAGAGCAGTACTTC
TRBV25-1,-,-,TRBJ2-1,CASETLGEQFF,TGTGCCAGCGAAACCCTGGGTGAGCAGTTCTTC
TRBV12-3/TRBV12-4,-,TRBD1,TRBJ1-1,CASSHNRGQAFF,TGTGCCAGCAGTCATAACAGGGGGCAGGCTTTCTTT
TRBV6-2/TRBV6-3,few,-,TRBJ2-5,CASSAMEVQETQYF,TGTGCCAGCAGCGCGATGGAGGTACAAGAGACCCAGTACTTC
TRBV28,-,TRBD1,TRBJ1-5,CASSYRGDSDQPQHF,TGTGCCAGCAGTTACAGGGGAGATAGCGATCAGCCCCAGCATTTT
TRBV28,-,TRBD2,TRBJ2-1,CASSRLAGGTYNEQFF,TGTGCCAGCAGCCGTCTAGCGGGAGGAACCTACAATGAGCAGTTCTTC
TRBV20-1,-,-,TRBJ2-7,CSANGRNSYEQYF,TGCAGTGCTAATGGACGGAACTCCTACGAGCAGTACTTC
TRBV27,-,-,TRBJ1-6,CASSLRAVQPLHF,TGTGCCAGCAGTTTAAGGGCCGTTCAACCCCTCCACTTT
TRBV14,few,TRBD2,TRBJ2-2,CASSQAVGSGAWNTGGLFF,TGTGCCAGCAGCCAAGCAGTGGGTAGCGGGGCGTGGAACACCGGGGGGCTGTTTTTT
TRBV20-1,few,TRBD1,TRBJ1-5,CSAYIQGKGQPQHF,TGCAGTGCCTATATACAGGGGAAGGGTCAGCCCCAGCATTTT
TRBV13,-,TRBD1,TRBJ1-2,CASSEKDRGDANYGYTF,TGTGCCAGCAGCGAGAAAGACAGGGGCGACGCTAACTATGGCTACACCTTC
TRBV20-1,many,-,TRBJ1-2,CSASGRTSYGYTF,TGCAGTGCTTCGGGGAGGACTTCCTATGGCTACACCTTC
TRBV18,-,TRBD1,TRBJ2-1,CASSPPTGTGGYNEQFF,TGTGCCAGCTCACCACCTACCGGGACAGGGGGCTACAATGAGCAGTTCTTC
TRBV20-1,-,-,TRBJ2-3,CSAKIRTSTDTQYF,TGCAGTGCAAAGATTAGGACTAGCACAGATACGCAGTATTTT
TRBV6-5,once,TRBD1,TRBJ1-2,CASPRDRDYGYTF,TGTGCCAGCCCCCGGGACAGGGACTATGGCTACACCTTC
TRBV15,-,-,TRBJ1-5,CATSRDLGGAVNQPQHF,TGTGCCACCAGCAGAGATCTCGGGGGAGCCGTCAATCAGCCCCAGCATTTT
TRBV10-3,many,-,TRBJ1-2,CAIRDAAPSGYTF,TGTGCCATCAGGGACGCCGCTCCTTCTGGCTACACCTTC
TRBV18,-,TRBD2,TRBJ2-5,CASSPRLAGSQETQYF,TGTGCCAGCTCACCCAGACTAGCGGGGAGTCAAGAGACCCAGTACTTC
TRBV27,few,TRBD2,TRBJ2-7,CASSLSGEGSYEQYF,TGTGCCAGCAGTTTATCCGGGGAGGGATCCTACGAGCAGTACTTC
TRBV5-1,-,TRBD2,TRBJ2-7,CASSPTSGLAVYNEQYF,TGCGCCAGCAGCCCTACTTCCGGACTAGCTGTATACAATGAGCAGTACTTC
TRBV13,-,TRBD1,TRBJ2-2,CASRPGTGATGELFF,TGTGCCAGCAGGCCCGGGACAGGCGCCACCGGGGAGCTGTTTTTT
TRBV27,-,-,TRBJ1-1,CASRGRMYTEAFF,TGTGCCAGCAGAGGCAGGATGTACACTGAAGCTTTCTTT
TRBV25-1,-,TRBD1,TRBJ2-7,CASSALSRQGGSYEQYF,TGTGCCAGCAGTGCTCTTAGTCGACAGGGTGGTTCTTACGAGCAGTACTTC
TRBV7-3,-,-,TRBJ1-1,CASRKGIYTEAFF,TGTGCCAGCAGGAAGGGAATATACACTGAAGCTTTCTTT
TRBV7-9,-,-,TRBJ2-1,CANSPGSYNEQFF,TGTGCCAACAGCCCCGGGAGTTACAATGAGCAGTTCTTC
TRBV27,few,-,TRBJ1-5,CASSLYGLGQPQHF,TGTGCCAGCAGTTTATACGGGCTCGGGCAGCCCCAGCATTTT
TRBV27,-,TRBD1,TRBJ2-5,CASSRGTAETQYF,TGTGCCAGCAGTCGAGGGACAGCGGAGACCCAGTACTTC